Detailed here is one TCR beta chain. Its antigen is not yet known. One base away there is no much larger clone; base qualities are not given. TCRbeta CDR3 regions were sequenced with the immunoSEQ Assay. After extraction, genomic DNA underwent amplification by bias-controlled multiplex PCR, followed by high-throughput sequencing. As for the authors' bioinformatics: To quantify the absolute abundance of every unique TCRbeta CDR3 region, sequences were collapsed and filtered. T cell fraction was estimated by normalization of TCRbeta template counts to usable DNA, with usable DNA being measured through amplification of reference genes present in all nucleated cells. Repertoire TCRs were annotated as SARS-CoV-2-specific by exact matching of V gene, CDR3 amino acid sequence and J gene to a known reactive TCR set. The reference SARS-CoV-2 TCR set came from MIRA and was filtered for enrichment in COVID-19-positive ImmuneCODE repertoires, removing public or cross-reactive TCRs. Using the MIRA antigens, annotated TCRs were further analysed by specific ORF or by position within an ORF. Breadth was defined as the number of annotated unique rearrangements divided by the total number of unique productive rearrangements, and depth was defined as the summed frequency of the annotated unique rearrangements. TCR breadth was compared between groups using two-sided Wilcoxon rank-sum tests. The table comes from immuneACCESS by way of TCRdb, which keeps in-frame sequences with V and J called. Part of the clones is missing from these tables; in studies checked, under half for an unresolved V gene and the rest for unknown reasons. V and J calls and clone size are as listed in that table; D and trimming were resolved from the DNA. The sample yields about 680,000 clones; around 92% were counted once. About 1.5% of the sample is in the top ten clones.

This specimen's treatment or condition label, interpreted: around 19 received Ad26.COV2.S at low or high dose, single or two shots; five or six received placebo; per-sample allocation not given. For vaccine and placebo recipients, the sequenced repertoires came from samples collected on day 63 after the first injection. Between 29 July and 7 August 2020, Cohort 1b enrolled about 27 adults aged 18-55 years at one site in Boston, USA. Ad26.COV2.S was a replication-incompetent adenovirus type 26 vector expressing a prefusion-stabilized SARS-CoV-2 spike protein from the original Wuhan strain. The CDR3 spans 15 residues, from the cysteine through the phenylalanine. The read is trimmed to its CDR3 DNA, 45 bases read in frame from base 1. Trimming accounts for 7 bases at V and 6 bases at J, while the number of junction bases matched to no gene is 10. Looking up the germline V gene yields CDR1 SNHLY and CDR2 FYNNEI.

The data belong to a study of Ad26.COV2.S vaccination and SARS-CoV-2 variants (dated by TCRdb to the early 2020s). Describing the broader study: Vaccine-arm donors were drawn from COV1001, a multicentre, randomized, double-blind, placebo-controlled phase I-IIa trial of Ad26.COV2.S in healthy adults. Ad26.COV2.S was administered intramuscularly at a dose of 5x10^10 or 1x10^11 viral particles, either as one shot or as two shots given 56 days apart. The specificity and breadth of SARS-CoV-2-reactive T cell receptors after Ad26.COV2.S vaccination were assessed by TCRbeta repertoire sequencing. Participants in the trial were split at random into five groups of five each, receiving low-dose or high-dose Ad26.COV2.S once or twice, or else placebo on both occasions. Throughout the experiments and outcome assessment, investigators stayed blinded to trial group allocation. The TCR-sequenced set comprised around 32 samples: approximately 20 Ad26.COV2.S vaccine recipients, 5 placebo recipients and 8 SARS-CoV-2 convalescent individuals.

What the study reported, not specific to this receptor: The study was not powered for comparison of responses between vaccine doses or regimens. Spike-specific TCR breadth was higher in Ad26.COV2.S recipients than in placebo recipients (P = 0.0014). Non-spike TCR breadth was comparable between vaccine and placebo recipients, consistent with the vaccine containing only spike. Substantial breadth of spike-specific CD8+ and CD4+ T cell responses was reported after vaccination. It was noted by the authors that total T cell responses may have been underestimated by the TCR breadth and depth analyses.

The rearranged chain carries TRBV2 and TRBJ2-1; 9 bases in the junction line up with TRBD2. The receptor was derived from a person between 18 and 65 years old who received the Ad26.COV2.S COVID-19 vaccine or a placebo. Material: peripheral blood, obtained in a trial of Ad26.COV2.S vaccine versus placebo. CDR3 sequence: CASIISSGRLNEQFF. The nucleotide sequence is TGTGCCAGCATCATCTCCAGCGGGAGGCTCAATGAGCAGTTCTTC.